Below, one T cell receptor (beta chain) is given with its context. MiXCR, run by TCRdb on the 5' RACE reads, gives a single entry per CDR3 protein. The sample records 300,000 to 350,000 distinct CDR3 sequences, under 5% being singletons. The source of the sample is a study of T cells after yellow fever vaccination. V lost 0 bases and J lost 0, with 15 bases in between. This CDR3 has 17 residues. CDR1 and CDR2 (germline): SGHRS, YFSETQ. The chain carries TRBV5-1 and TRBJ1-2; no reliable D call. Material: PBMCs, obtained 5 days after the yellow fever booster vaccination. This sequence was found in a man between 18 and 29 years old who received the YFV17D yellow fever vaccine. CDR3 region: CASSLEGRTASNYGYTF. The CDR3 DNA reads TGCGCCAGCAGCTTGGAAGGACGGACGGCTTCTAACTATGGCTACACCTTC. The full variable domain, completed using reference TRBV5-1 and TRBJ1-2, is KAGVTQTPRYLIKTRGQQVTLSCSPISGHRSVSWYQQTPGQGLQFLFEYFSETQRNKGNFPGRFSGRQFSNSRSEMNVSTLELGDSALYLCASSLEGRTASNYGYTFGSGTRLTVV.